This TCR beta chain was observed in a study of beta chain features in type 1 diabetes. Findings and limits, study-wide: Compared to healthy donors, patients appeared to have naive, central memory and Treg TCRB repertoires that were more alike. In all four CD4+ subsets, TCRB CDR3 length was significantly, moderately reduced in type 1 diabetes. PCR could preferentially amplify shorter templates, alike in patients and controls.

Sequencing targeted expressed TCRB transcripts, as all isolated RNA had been reverse transcribed. The study sequenced naive, central memory and regulatory T cell samples to an average of around 3.4 million reads. Assay: immunoSEQ multiplex PCR; the TCRdb copy retains only in-frame clones and omits some. Among roughly 300,000 clones listed, around 9.3% were seen once. This CDR3 spans 14 amino acids. Germline V gene sequence: CDR1 LGHNT, CDR2 FRNRAP. V was clipped by 6 bases and J by 6 bases; unmatched bases: 7. Note on this clone: Antigen specificity is unknown.

By way of CD45RO/CCR7/CD25/CD127/CD95/CD27, the CD4+ regulatory, stem cell-like memory, central memory and naive cells were sorted. This sequence originates from a young man with type 1 diabetes. This chain joins TRBV12-5 and TRBJ1-5; 8 bases match TRBD1. Sequencing input: central memory CD4+ T cells from blood. The CDR3 DNA follows: TGTGCTAGTGGACAGGACAGGGTGGGTCAGCCCCAGCATTTT. It codes for CASGQDRVGQPQHF.